Following are 18 T cell receptor beta chains from one sample sequenced in a study of blood T cells in healthy people across ages. The authors ran a second PCR of about 7 to 11 cycles using a sample-barcoded 5' primer and a J-beta primer mix. TCRdb re-derived calls from the 5' RACE reads in MiXCR, one entry per CDR3 protein. Among more than 650,000 distinct CDR3 sequences listed, about 26% were seen once. The same specimen was also included in a second study, on T cells of mothers and their children.

Sequenced material: blood. The receptors were sampled from a boy aged 5-17 years in good health.

This clonotype has only a few counts. An end of the junction differs from the germline gene, which may be a read error. The chain couples TRBV5-1 to TRBJ2-3, with D possibly being TRBD1 (5 bases). Germline V gene data show CDR1 as SGHRS and CDR2 as YFSETQ. CDR3 length: 13 residues. As DNA, the CDR3 is TGTGCCAGCAGCGCCCAGGGCGCAGATACGCAGTATTTT. Translated, it gives CASSAQGADTQYF.

V is TRBV18 and J is TRBJ1-2; 8 bases are a match to TRBD1. CDR3 length: 16 residues. Trimming cost V 2 bases and J 7 bases; bases outside gene matches: 12. Germline values: CDR1 KGHSH, CDR2 LQKENI. The CDR3 is CASSPGQGATLSGYTF. CDR3 nucleotides: TGTGCCAGCTCACCAGGTCAGGGGGCGACGCTCTCTGGCTACACCTTC.

CDR3 amino acids: CASSWTDSSYEQYF. The CDR3 DNA follows: TGTGCCAGCAGCTGGACGGATAGCTCCTACGAGCAGTACTTC. The gene calls are TRBV27 and TRBJ2-7; D is unresolved. Trimming removed 6 bases at V and 0 bases at J, with 12 bases between. Germline V gene data show CDR1 as MNHEY and CDR2 as SMNVEV (reference sequence). The CDR3 spans 14 residues.

This sequence joins TRBV7-2 and TRBJ2-3, with 9 bases identical to TRBD2. The J segment lost 1 base and the V segment lost 0 bases, leaving 5 bases of the junction unmatched. The CDR3 length is 17 residues. Germline V gene lookup returns CDR1 SGHTA and CDR2 FQGNSA. CDR3 sequence: CASSLAIAGAGTDTQYF. CDR3 bases: TGTGCCAGCAGCTTAGCAATAGCGGGAGCCGGCACAGATACGCAGTATTTT.

A few counts support this clonotype. This chain uses TRBV24-1 with TRBJ2-5, with D tentatively TRBD1 (7 bases). Germline V gene data show CDR1 as KGHDR and CDR2 as SFDVKD. CDR3 size: 15 residues. With 5 bases removed from V and 0 bases from J, the gap between germline ends came to 12 bases. The CDR3 region has the DNA TGTGCCACCAGTGGCGCAGGGGGGTACCAAGAGACCCAGTACTTC. This gives the protein CATSGAGGYQETQYF.

The gene calls are TRBV10-3 and TRBJ2-4, with 8 positions matching TRBD2. The CDR3 spans 13 residues. In germline, CDR1 is ENHRY, CDR2 SYGVKD. With V trimmed by 8 bases and J by 9 bases, 9 bases remained unmatched. CDR3 nucleotides: TGTGCCATCGCGGGGGGTGAGGGGACCATTCAGTACTTC. This gives the protein CAIAGGEGTIQYF.

This clonotype turned up a few times. A read error may explain this, as a much larger clone is one base away. The chain links TRBV20-1 to TRBJ1-4, with D maybe TRBD1 (5 bases). The CDR3 consists of 15 residues. Germline lookup yields CDR1 DFQATT and CDR2 SNEGSKA (reference sequence). Trimming took 5 bases from V and 5 from J, leaving 18 bases between them. The CDR3 loop reads CSAGRQVPGNEKLFF. The CDR3 DNA is TGCAGTGCTGGGCGGCAGGTTCCAGGGAATGAAAAACTGTTTTTT.

The rearrangement uses TRBV6-6 and TRBJ2-7; tentatively, D is TRBD1 (5 bases). The CDR3 extends over 16 amino acids. Trimming stripped 2 bases from V and 0 bases from J, with 14 bases between. Germline V gene data show CDR1 as MNHNY and CDR2 as SVGAGI (reference sequence). This CDR3 reads CASSYEGVSGSYEQYF. The CDR3 nucleotides are TGTGCCAGCAGTTACGAAGGGGTATCGGGCTCCTACGAGCAGTACTTC.

The chain recombines TRBV12-3 or TRBV12-4 with TRBJ2-3; the match to TRBD2 covers 11 bases. With V trimmed by 8 bases and J by 2 bases, 6 bases remained unmatched. This CDR3 has 15 amino acids. This CDR3 is CASGRTSGYTDTQYF. The CDR3 DNA follows: TGTGCCAGCGGGAGGACTAGCGGGTACACAGATACGCAGTATTTT.

V and J are TRBV5-1 and TRBJ2-7; TRBD1 matches at 7 bases. Germline V gene data show CDR1 as SGHRS and CDR2 as YFSETQ. The CDR3 covers 15 residues. J lost 5 bases, V lost 4 bases, and 12 bases had no gene match. Written as DNA, the CDR3 is TGCGCCAGCAGCATTGCCGTCGGGACAGAGAACGAGCAGTACTTC. Translated: CASSIAVGTENEQYF.

This chain connects TRBV5-1 to TRBJ2-1; D possibly corresponds to TRBD1 (5 bases). Trimming shortened V by 0 bases and J by 5 bases, and 18 bases separated the two germline ends. CDR1 and CDR2 from the germline V gene are SGHRS and YFSETQ. The CDR3 contains 17 residues. The CDR3 here is CASSLAGHSKGDNEQFF. Here the CDR3 DNA reads TGCGCCAGCAGCTTGGCCGGACACTCGAAAGGAGACAATGAGCAGTTCTTC. Full variable domain (outside the CDR3, taken from reference TRBV5-1 and TRBJ2-1): KAGVTQTPRYLIKTRGQQVTLSCSPISGHRSVSWYQQTPGQGLQFLFEYFSETQRNKGNFPGRFSGRQFSNSRSEMNVSTLELGDSALYLCASSLAGHSKGDNEQFFGPGTRLTVL.

The J gene is TRBJ2-5, the V gene TRBV28; 11 nucleotides match TRBD2. The V gene end was trimmed by 7 bases and the J gene end by 2 bases; junction bases not matched to a gene: 3. Per the germline V gene, CDR1 is MDHEN and CDR2 is SYDVKM. CDR3 size: 14 residues. CDR3 residues: CASKLAGVQETQYF. The CDR3, as DNA: TGTGCCAGCAAACTAGCGGGGGTGCAAGAGACCCAGTACTTC.

This chain uses TRBV29-1 with TRBJ2-7; the match to TRBD2 covers 9 bases. J lost 12 bases, V lost 4 bases, and 7 bases had no gene match. The CDR3 sequence is 11 residues long. Germline V lookup: CDR1 SQVTM, CDR2 ANQGSEA. CDR3 amino acids: CSVVSGGVLYF. The CDR3 region has the DNA TGCAGCGTTGTTAGCGGGGGCGTCCTGTACTTC.

This clonotype was counted between two and nine times. The V call is TRBV19, the J call TRBJ2-7, with unresolved D. CDR3 size: 15 residues. The V gene's germline CDR1 is LNHDA and CDR2 SQIVND (reference sequence). V gave up 3 bases and J gave up 2 bases, with 14 bases separating them. The CDR3 DNA reads TGTGCCAGTAGTATTGGCGCCGTCATTACCTACGAGCAGTACTTC. The encoded protein is CASSIGAVITYEQYF.

The genes are TRBV7-2 and TRBJ2-1; D gene unclear. The tail of the sequence fits TRBJ2-7 better, so the J call may be wrong. The CDR3 length is 14 residues. The V gene's germline CDR1 is SGHTA and CDR2 FQGNSA. This CDR3 is CASSLILPTYEQYF. The DNA for the CDR3 is TGTGCCAGCAGCTTAATCCTCCCCACCTACGAGCAGTACTTC.

This clonotype was seen repeatedly, ten times or more. This chain connects TRBV28 to TRBJ2-5, with D hard to call. The CDR3 length is 14 residues. Deletions cut 5 bases from V and 5 bases from J, with 15 bases between. CDR1 and CDR2 from the germline V gene are MDHEN and SYDVKM. CDR3 bases: TGTGCCAGCAGTCTCAGTGGCTCGTCGGAGACCCAGTACTTC. Translating it yields CASSLSGSSETQYF.

V is TRBV12-3 or TRBV12-4 and J is TRBJ1-2; D is unclear. V was shortened by 3 bases and J by 8 bases, with 13 bases between the two germline ends. This CDR3 region has 13 residues. DNA for the CDR3: TGTGCCAGCAGTTTCTCCGGGAGCGGCGGCTACACCTTC. Translating gives CASSFSGSGGYTF.

The chain links TRBV4-3 to TRBJ2-7; D not resolved. V lost 1 base to trimming and J lost 4 bases, with 11 bases between them. Germline CDR1 LGHNA, CDR2 YSLEER. This CDR3 contains 14 residues. The CDR3 DNA sequence: TGCGCCAGCAGCCAAGGGATAGGCAGGTACGAGCAGTACTTC. It specifies CASSQGIGRYEQYF.